The 22 T cell receptor beta chains reported below all come from one sample, sequenced in a study of identifying expanded T cells in peripheral blood. TCRdb keeps only in-frame clones here, not all; method: immunoSEQ multiplex PCR. Of over 65,000 clones listed, about 90% are singletons. Sequenced material: blood. These receptors all stem from a person aged 18-70 years in good health.

This rearrangement joins TRBV11-3 to TRBJ2-3; no firm D call. The V and J ends lost 4 bases and 1 base respectively, with 3 bases between them. This CDR3 contains 12 residues. The V gene's germline CDR1 is SGHNT and CDR2 YENEEA. The CDR3 sequence is CASSWGTDTQYF. CDR3 DNA: TGTGCCAGCAGCTGGGGCACAGATACGCAGTATTTT.

The CDR3 sequence is CASSSGTVGETQYF. Here the CDR3 DNA reads TGTGCCAGCAGCTCGGGGACAGTCGGGGAGACCCAGTACTTC. V and J are TRBV7-9 and TRBJ2-5, with 7 bases that match TRBD1. Looked up from germline, CDR1 is SEHNR and CDR2 is FQNEAQ (reference sequence). V lost 4 bases and J lost 5; bases outside the gene matches: 7. This CDR3 region has 14 residues.

CDR3 coding DNA: TGTGCCAGCAGCGTAGTTGCGGGAGGCCCGTACAATGAGCAGTTCTTC. Its translation is CASSVVAGGPYNEQFF. The J gene is TRBJ2-1, the V gene TRBV9; TRBD2 matches at 8 bases. Germline trimming cut 0 bases from V and 4 bases from J; bases unmatched to any gene: 6. The germline V gene encodes CDR1 SGDLS and CDR2 YYNGEE. The CDR3 is made up of 16 amino acids.

V gene TRBV5-6 combines with J gene TRBJ2-7; no clear D. Trimming left V 0 bases short and J 1 base short, with 11 bases between. The CDR3 loop spans 15 amino acids. Germline-derived CDR1 and CDR2 are SGHDT and YYEEEE. CDR3 in amino acids: CASSLVGKRSYEQYF. In nucleotides, the CDR3 is TGTGCCAGCAGCTTGGTCGGCAAGAGGTCCTACGAGCAGTACTTC.

This clone was seen once. The gene calls are TRBV10-2 and TRBJ2-5, with a weak D call TRBD1 (6 bases). Trimming removed 5 bases from V and 5 bases from J, with 12 bases in between. The CDR3 length is 13 residues. Germline CDR1 WSHSY, CDR2 SAAADI. In DNA, the CDR3 is TGCGCCAGCAGTAGGGGGAATTTGGAGACCCAGTACTTC. Protein: CASSRGNLETQYF.

J is TRBJ1-2 and V is TRBV5-4; no firm D call. The CDR3 covers 13 residues. V lost 0 bases, J lost 7 bases, and 10 bases lay in between. Germline V lookup: CDR1 SGHNT, CDR2 YYREEE (reference sequence). The CDR3 reads CASSLVGKGGYTF. The DNA for the CDR3 is TGTGCCAGCAGCTTGGTCGGGAAGGGTGGCTACACCTTC.

The chain joins TRBV27 to TRBJ2-5, with D perhaps TRBD2 (6 bases). The CDR3 extends over 16 amino acids. Germline CDR1 is MNHEY and CDR2 is SMNVEV (reference sequence). V dropped 5 bases and J dropped 7 bases, with 23 bases sitting between them. CDR3 DNA sequence: TGTGCCAGCAGTACTCACCGGGACGGGGGACCGAGGACCCAGTACTTC. This sequence encodes CASSTHRDGGPRTQYF.

The chain joins TRBV14 to TRBJ2-7; 7 bases fit TRBD1. The CDR3 spans 14 residues. Looked up from germline, CDR1 is SGHDN and CDR2 is FVKESK. V shed 5 bases and J 3 bases; nucleotides not matched to a gene: 7. In DNA form, the CDR3 reads TGTGCCAGCAGCAACCTCCGGGACAGCTACGAGCAGTACTTC. Residues: CASSNLRDSYEQYF.

The chain couples TRBV6-6 to TRBJ1-2, with D uncertain. The germline V and J ends were trimmed by 8 bases and 2 bases, with 6 bases remaining between them. Germline V gene data show CDR1 as MNHNY and CDR2 as SVGAGI (reference sequence). The CDR3 has 11 amino acids. The CDR3 protein is CASGSNYGYTF. CDR3 DNA: TGTGCCAGCGGGTCCAACTATGGCTACACCTTC.

The V gene is TRBV19, the J gene TRBJ2-7; 9 bases agree with TRBD1. J was trimmed by 5 bases and V by 4 bases; bases with no gene match: 3. From germline, CDR1 is LNHDA and CDR2 SQIVND (reference sequence). CDR3 length: 13 amino acids. CDR3 sequence reads: CASSTRDRDEQYF. The CDR3 coding sequence is TGTGCCAGTAGTACACGGGACAGGGACGAGCAGTACTTC.

This clone appeared once. The chain couples TRBV9 to TRBJ1-1, with unresolved D. The V end was cut by 4 bases, the J end by 1 base, with 11 bases between. There are 14 residues in the CDR3. CDR1 and CDR2 (germline): SGDLS, YYNGEE. In nucleotides, the CDR3 is TGTGCCAGCAGCTCAGGACCGACGAACACTGAAGCTTTCTTT. Its translation is CASSSGPTNTEAFF.

This clone turned up a few times. The chain is built from TRBV12-5 and TRBJ1-5; D perhaps matches TRBD1 (6 bases). There are 14 residues in the CDR3. Germline-derived CDR1 and CDR2 are LGHNT and FRNRAP. V shed 5 bases and J shed 3 bases, with 11 bases lying between them. The chain's CDR3 is CASGPGQLNQPQHF. CDR3 DNA: TGTGCTAGTGGTCCCGGACAGCTCAATCAGCCCCAGCATTTT.

The V call is TRBV5-1, the J call TRBJ2-6; D is ambiguous. The ends were cut back, 1 base at V and 1 base at J, with 3 bases in the middle. The CDR3 is made up of 14 amino acids. Germline V CDR1 and CDR2: SGHRS, YFSETQ. DNA for the CDR3: TGCGCCAGCAGCTTGTCGTCTGGGGCCAACGTCCTGACTTTC. This codes for CASSLSSGANVLTF.

This clone was seen just once. This chain joins TRBV4-1 and TRBJ2-3; 11 bases agree with TRBD2. The CDR3 length is 20 residues. The V gene's germline CDR1 is MGHRA and CDR2 YSYEKL. The V and J ends lost 2 bases and 5 bases, in that order; junction bases with no gene match: 18. CDR3 sequence (DNA): TGCGCCAGCAGCCAACTTGGTACCGGGACTAGCGGAATCAGGGGAGATACGCAGTATTTT. Its protein is CASSQLGTGTSGIRGDTQYF.

The chain couples TRBV5-1 to TRBJ1-2; tentatively, D is TRBD1 (6 bases). Germline-derived CDR1 and CDR2 are SGHRS and YFSETQ. V lost 4 bases, J lost 7 bases, and 14 bases lay in between. The CDR3 covers 13 residues. The CDR3 region is CASSPGETAGYTF. The CDR3 bases are TGCGCCAGCAGCCCAGGGGAAACGGCTGGCTACACCTTC. Complete variable domain (other parts from reference TRBV5-1 and TRBJ1-2): KAGVTQTPRYLIKTRGQQVTLSCSPISGHRSVSWYQQTPGQGLQFLFEYFSETQRNKGNFPGRFSGRQFSNSRSEMNVSTLELGDSALYLCASSPGETAGYTFGSGTRLTVV.

The V call is TRBV11-2, the J call TRBJ2-1; 12 bases match TRBD2. In germline, CDR1 is SGHAT, CDR2 FQNNGV. After removal of 0 bases from V and 7 bases from J, the junction contained 16 bases not matched to a gene. This CDR3 contains 20 residues. The CDR3 region is CASSLDGPSGRGLAGNEQFF. CDR3 bases: TGTGCCAGCAGCTTAGATGGCCCTAGCGGGAGGGGGCTAGCTGGGAATGAGCAGTTCTTC. Based on the CDR3 plus reference TRBV11-2 and TRBJ2-1, the full variable domain is EAGVAQSPRYKIIEKRQSVAFWCNPISGHATLYWYQQILGQGPKLLIQFQNNGVVDDSQLPKDRFSAERLKGVDSTLKIQPAKLEDSAVYLCASSLDGPSGRGLAGNEQFFGPGTRLTVL.

This chain joins TRBV18 and TRBJ2-2, with 12 bases identical to TRBD1. The CDR3 loop spans 16 amino acids. The germline gives CDR1 KGHSH, CDR2 LQKENI. V shed 3 bases, J shed 5 bases, and the junction held 4 bases outside the gene matches. The CDR3 is CASSPTGQGATGELFF. The CDR3 bases are TGTGCCAGCTCACCCACGGGACAGGGGGCAACCGGGGAGCTGTTTTTT.

The gene calls are TRBV5-8 and TRBJ1-4, with a possible D match to TRBD1 (5 bases). The CDR3 has 15 amino acids. V lost 3 bases and J 1 base, leaving 10 bases between the germline ends. Germline V gene lookup returns CDR1 SGHTS and CDR2 YDEGEE. The CDR3 bases are TGTGCCAGCAGCTCTGGTGGGGGAACTAATGAAAAACTGTTTTTT. Protein product: CASSSGGGTNEKLFF.

The rearrangement uses TRBV29-1 and TRBJ2-6; D may match TRBD1 or TRBD2 (5 bases each). V lost 1 base, J lost 0 bases, and 22 bases lay in between. The CDR3 totals 20 residues. Per germline, CDR1 SQVTM and CDR2 ANQGSEA. CDR3 bases: TGCAGCGTTGAAGGTGGGCGGTCTGGGACGGATGGCTCTGGGGCCAACGTCCTGACTTTC. This gives the protein CSVEGGRSGTDGSGANVLTF. Using reference TRBV29-1 and TRBJ2-6 for the parts outside the CDR3, the full variable domain is SAVISQKPSRDICQRGTSLTIQCQVDSQVTMMFWYRQQPGQSLTLIATANQGSEATYESGFVIDKFPISRPNLTFSTLTVSNMSPEDSSIYLCSVEGGRSGTDGSGANVLTFGAGSRLTVL.

The rearrangement links TRBV9 to TRBJ2-2; TRBD1 might be the D (6 bases). Germline values: CDR1 SGDLS, CDR2 YYNGEE. Trimming cost V 0 bases and J 2 bases, with 20 bases left between them. The CDR3 is made up of 19 amino acids. Written as DNA, the CDR3 is TGTGCCAGCAGCGTAGTATTACAGGCCGGACAGATCAACACCGGGGAGCTGTTTTTT. It specifies CASSVVLQAGQINTGELFF.

Remarks on this clone: Germline and junction disagree at one end, which may indicate a read error. This rearrangement joins TRBV9 to TRBJ2-1; 9 bases match TRBD2. Looked up from germline, CDR1 is SGDLS and CDR2 is YYNGEE. CDR3 length: 14 amino acids. The CDR3 protein is CASSVDGLAGEGLF. The CDR3 region has the DNA TGTGCCAGCAGCGTAGATGGTTTAGCGGGAGAGGGCCTCTTC.

The sample holds one count of this clone. V and J are TRBV2 and TRBJ1-3, with 11 nucleotides matching TRBD1. In germline, CDR1 is SNHLY, CDR2 FYNNEI. V dropped 5 bases and J dropped 1; count of bases not matched to a gene: 7. CDR3 length: 17 amino acids. As DNA, the CDR3 is TGTGCCAGCAGTTGGACAGGGGGCGGGGGTTCTGGAAACACCATATATTTT. It yields the protein CASSWTGGGGSGNTIYF.